The present T cell receptor (beta chain) was sequenced within a study of T cell responses to AZD1222 COVID-19 vaccine. The CDR3 has 13 residues. Germline-derived CDR1 and CDR2 are WSHSY and SAAADI. V dropped 7 bases and J dropped 4 bases, with 11 bases sitting between them. Only in-frame clones appear in the TCRdb table, and some are missing; sequencing was by immunoSEQ multiplex PCR. The table shows some 150,000 clones, with 80% to 95% occurring only once. This clonotype originated in an adult in good health. Source: peripheral blood, taken on day 0 of AZD1222 vaccination. This rearrangement joins TRBV10-2 to TRBJ1-5; D is uncertain. This CDR3 reads CASTPLANQPQHF. The CDR3 nucleotides are TGCGCCAGCACCCCGTTGGCTAATCAGCCCCAGCATTTT.